This entry lists 27 T cell receptor beta chains sequenced from one sample in a study of cytomegalovirus exposure and HLA in healthy donors. It was with 60 Vbeta and 13 Jbeta primers that the PCR ran. TCRdb's table, derived via immunoSEQ multiplex PCR, lists solely in-frame clones and lacks some. The top ten hold about 1.9% of the sample, which has 150,000 to 200,000 clones, around 80% seen once. Sequencing was done on a sample of PBMCs. The receptor source for this set is a woman under 40 in good health and CMV-seropositive.

This clone was seen only a few times. The sample carries other DNA sequences with the same CDR3. V and J are TRBV5-4 and TRBJ2-5; D not certain. Between the trimmed V and J ends, which lost 0 bases and 7 bases, there was a span of 10 bases. CDR3 length: 13 residues. The germline V gene encodes CDR1 SGHNT and CDR2 YYREEE (reference sequence). The CDR3 DNA is TGTGCCAGCAGCTTGGATAGACCAGGGACCCAGTACTTC. It translates to CASSLDRPGTQYF.

This clone was picked up a small number of times. The V and J genes are TRBV4-1 and TRBJ1-5; D not certain. Germline-derived CDR1 and CDR2 are MGHRA and YSYEKL. CDR3 length equals 15 residues. Trimming shortened V by 0 bases and J by 4 bases, and 10 bases separated the two germline ends. In nucleotides, the CDR3 is TGCGCCAGCAGCCAAGATCTGGAACTAAATCAGCCCCAGCATTTT. The encoded protein is CASSQDLELNQPQHF.

The gene calls are TRBV4-1 and TRBJ2-7; the D gene is possibly TRBD1 (5 bases). Trimming stripped 0 bases from V and 0 bases from J, with 12 bases between. This CDR3 has 16 amino acids. The germline gives CDR1 MGHRA, CDR2 YSYEKL. The CDR3 sequence is CASSQDPLQGSYEQYF. The DNA of the CDR3 is TGCGCCAGCAGCCAAGATCCTCTCCAGGGCTCCTACGAGCAGTACTTC.

The chain combines TRBV30 with TRBJ1-4, with D possibly being TRBD1 (6 bases). Trimming removed 3 bases from V and 4 bases from J, with 18 bases in between. Germline CDR1 reads GTSNPN; CDR2 reads SVGIG (reference sequence). The CDR3 has 16 residues. The CDR3 sequence: CAWRPWGQHINEKLFF. The DNA of the CDR3 is TGTGCCTGGAGGCCTTGGGGGCAACACATTAATGAAAAACTGTTTTTT. The full variable domain, rest sourced from reference TRBV30 and TRBJ1-4, is SQTIHQWPATLVQPVGSPLSLECTVEGTSNPNLYWYRQAAGRGLQLLFYSVGIGQISSEVPQNLSASRPQDRQFILSSKKLLLSDSGFYLCAWRPWGQHINEKLFFGSGTQLSVL.

This chain links TRBV28 with TRBJ1-4; a possible D gene is TRBD1 (5 bases). CDR3 length: 14 residues. Per germline, CDR1 MDHEN and CDR2 SYDVKM. V gave up 3 bases and J gave up 7 bases, with 12 bases separating them. CDR3 protein: CASSFGGNVEKLFF. DNA of the CDR3: TGTGCCAGCAGTTTCGGGGGAAATGTTGAAAAACTGTTTTTT.

This clone turned up a few times. The chain is built from TRBV2 and TRBJ1-1; D not resolved. The CDR3 is made up of 15 amino acids. The germline CDR1 and CDR2 sequences are SNHLY and FYNNEI. Between the trimmed V and J ends, which lost 4 bases and 1 base, there was a span of 13 bases. DNA for the CDR3: TGTGCCAGCAGTGGGACCCGGAGGCCGAACACTGAAGCTTTCTTT. It is translated as CASSGTRRPNTEAFF.

This chain links TRBV7-9 with TRBJ2-1; 8 nucleotides align to TRBD1. Germline CDR1 SEHNR, CDR2 FQNEAQ (reference sequence). The CDR3 is 15 residues long. J was trimmed by 8 bases and V by 5 bases; bases with no gene match: 11. CDR3 loop: CASSPWTGISHEQFF. CDR3 DNA sequence: TGTGCCAGCAGCCCATGGACAGGGATCTCGCATGAGCAGTTCTTC. The whole variable domain, remainder taken from reference TRBV7-9 and TRBJ2-1, is DTGVSQNPRHKITKRGQNVTFRCDPISEHNRLYWYRQTLGQGPEFLTYFQNEAQLEKSRLLSDRFSAERPKGSFSTLEIQRTEQGDSAMYLCASSPWTGISHEQFFGPGTRLTVL.

The gene calls are TRBV25-1 and TRBJ1-2; TRBD1 might be the D (5 bases). Germline values: CDR1 MGHDK, CDR2 SYGVNS. V lost 8 bases and J lost 4, with 11 bases in between. CDR3 size: 12 residues. The CDR3 protein is CASEGARYGYTF. CDR3 coding DNA: TGTGCCAGCGAAGGGGCTCGCTATGGCTACACCTTC.

V is TRBV4-1 and J is TRBJ1-5; possible D gene TRBD1, 5 bases. The V end was cut by 6 bases, the J end by 3 bases, with 15 bases between. This CDR3 has 15 amino acids. Per the germline V gene, CDR1 is MGHRA and CDR2 is YSYEKL. CDR3: CASSLGEEINQPQHF. The CDR3 DNA reads as TGCGCCAGCAGTCTAGGGGAGGAAATCAATCAGCCCCAGCATTTT.

The chain's CDR3 is CASSVTGEGSTEAFF. CDR3 DNA: TGTGCCAGTAGTGTCACAGGGGAAGGAAGCACTGAAGCTTTCTTT. The chain joins TRBV19 to TRBJ1-1, with 7 bases fitting TRBD1. CDR1 and CDR2 from the germline V gene are LNHDA and SQIVND (reference sequence). J lost 4 bases, V lost 5 bases, and 10 bases had no gene match. CDR3 size: 15 residues.

The chain combines TRBV18 with TRBJ1-2; 10 nucleotides agree with TRBD1. The V gene's germline CDR1 is KGHSH and CDR2 LQKENI. This CDR3 comprises 15 residues. V shed 3 bases and J 6 bases; nucleotides not matched to a gene: 7. This CDR3 is CASSPSRDRGHGYTF. The CDR3 DNA reads as TGTGCCAGCTCACCGTCCCGGGACAGGGGCCATGGCTACACCTTC.

The V gene is TRBV5-1, the J gene TRBJ2-3, with TRBD2 matching over 9 bases. J lost 2 bases, V lost 3 bases, and 13 bases had no gene match. CDR1 and CDR2 (germline): SGHRS, YFSETQ. There are 18 residues in the CDR3. CDR3 nucleotides: TGCGCCAGCAGCTCCGTCCGCGGAACTAGCGGGTTCACAGATACGCAGTATTTT. Its protein is CASSSVRGTSGFTDTQYF. Combining the CDR3 with reference TRBV5-1 and TRBJ2-3 gives the whole variable domain KAGVTQTPRYLIKTRGQQVTLSCSPISGHRSVSWYQQTPGQGLQFLFEYFSETQRNKGNFPGRFSGRQFSNSRSEMNVSTLELGDSALYLCASSSVRGTSGFTDTQYFGPGTRLTVL.

The J gene is TRBJ2-6, the V gene TRBV27; possible D gene TRBD1, 6 bases. V was clipped by 5 bases and J by 2 bases, with 13 bases between them. The V gene's germline CDR1 is MNHEY and CDR2 SMNVEV (reference sequence). CDR3 length equals 16 residues. The CDR3 DNA is TGTGCCAGCAGTCCCCAAAACAGGGCTGGGGCCAACGTCCTGACTTTC. It yields the protein CASSPQNRAGANVLTF.

The rearrangement uses TRBV7-2 and TRBJ2-7, with 10 bases lining up with TRBD1. Germline loops: CDR1 SGHTA, CDR2 FQGNSA. Trimming at V came to 4 bases and at J to 3 bases, leaving 6 bases not matched to a gene. The CDR3 spans 15 residues. The CDR3 loop is CASSSPGQGIYEQYF. The CDR3 DNA reads TGTGCCAGCAGCTCGCCGGGACAGGGGATCTACGAGCAGTACTTC.

The chain recombines TRBV4-1 with TRBJ1-4, with TRBD1 as a possible D gene (5 bases). Germline V gene sequence: CDR1 MGHRA, CDR2 YSYEKL. V was pared by 5 bases and J by 0 bases, with 13 bases between. This CDR3 spans 16 amino acids. The CDR3 DNA sequence: TGCGCCAGCAGCTTAAACTCAGGGTCAACTAATGAAAAACTGTTTTTT. Translation gives CASSLNSGSTNEKLFF.

The V call is TRBV9, the J call TRBJ2-5, with D possibly TRBD1 on 6 matching bases. With the DNA end fitting TRBJ2-7 better, the J assignment may be wrong. CDR1 is SGDLS and CDR2 is YYNGEE in the germline V gene. CDR3 size: 14 residues. The CDR3 DNA sequence: TGTGCCAGCAGCACCCGACAGGATTCCGACGAGCAGTACTTC. Residues: CASSTRQDSDEQYF.

V gene TRBV2 combines with J gene TRBJ2-3, with TRBD2 matching 8 bases. CDR1 and CDR2 from the germline V gene are SNHLY and FYNNEI. Germline trimming cut 5 bases from V and 0 bases from J; bases unmatched to any gene: 10. The CDR3 contains 17 residues. The CDR3 sequence: CASSQGLLAASTDTQYF. CDR3 DNA: TGTGCCAGCAGTCAAGGCTTACTAGCGGCTAGCACAGATACGCAGTATTTT.

This rearrangement joins TRBV5-8 to TRBJ1-4, with 8 bases lining up with TRBD1. The germline CDR1 and CDR2 sequences are SGHTS and YDEGEE. J gave up 6 bases and V 4 bases, and 8 bases lay outside the gene matches. The CDR3 runs to 15 residues. The CDR3 region is CASSPGQGVDEKLFF. The CDR3 DNA sequence: TGTGCCAGCAGCCCCGGACAGGGAGTAGATGAAAAACTGTTTTTT.

This chain uses TRBV15 with TRBJ1-2; a possible D gene is TRBD1 (6 bases). V dropped 0 bases and J dropped 8 bases, with 16 bases sitting between them. Germline assignment: CDR1 LNHNV and CDR2 YYDKDF (reference sequence). The CDR3 consists of 15 residues. The chain's CDR3 is CATSRDPTGHNGYTF. CDR3 nucleotide sequence: TGTGCCACCAGCAGAGATCCAACGGGACACAACGGCTACACCTTC.

The V and J genes are TRBV5-1 and TRBJ1-5; D not resolved. Germline V CDR1 and CDR2: SGHRS, YFSETQ. The CDR3 has 14 amino acids. V was trimmed by 1 base and J by 5 bases, leaving 10 bases between them. As DNA, the CDR3 is TGCGCCAGCAGCTTGTACGAGGGCGATCAGCCCCAGCATTTT. Translated: CASSLYEGDQPQHF.

The J gene is TRBJ2-5, the V gene TRBV10-1; D may be TRBD2 (5 bases). The CDR3 consists of 15 residues. CDR1 and CDR2 from the germline V gene are WNHNN and SYGVQD (reference sequence). Trimming cost V 6 bases and J 2 bases, with 16 bases left between them. The CDR3 DNA reads as TGCGCCAGCAGCTTCTCGCTGGGAGCTCAAGAGACCCAGTACTTC. The encoded protein is CASSFSLGAQETQYF.

This clone has only a few counts. This chain links TRBV6-4 with TRBJ1-1; D gene uncertain. The CDR3 totals 13 residues. Germline V gene sequence: CDR1 MRHNA, CDR2 SNTAGT. V gave up 6 bases and J gave up 3 bases, with 11 bases separating them. In nucleotides, the CDR3 is TGTGCCAGCAGCTACAAGAGGGACACTGAAGCTTTCTTT. As protein: CASSYKRDTEAFF.

This rearrangement joins TRBV6-5 to TRBJ2-2; no reliable D call. The CDR3 length is 15 residues. Germline V gives CDR1 MNHEY, CDR2 SVGAGI. Trimming left V 5 bases short and J 3 bases short, with 13 bases between. The CDR3 loop reads CASSPLGPDTGELFF. In DNA, the CDR3 is TGTGCCAGCAGTCCCCTGGGCCCGGACACCGGGGAGCTGTTTTTT.

This chain joins TRBV27 and TRBJ2-7; D unresolved. CDR1 MNHEY and CDR2 SMNVEV come from the germline V gene (reference sequence). Trimming pared 0 bases from V and 3 bases from J, leaving 9 bases between. The CDR3 contains 14 residues. For the CDR3, the DNA is TGTGCCAGCAGTTTATCCTGGCAGGACTACGAGCAGTACTTC. It encodes CASSLSWQDYEQYF.

This clone was seen more than once but under ten times. This chain uses TRBV4-2 with TRBJ1-2; the match to TRBD1 covers 7 bases. The CDR3 runs 15 residues. Per the germline V gene, CDR1 is LGHNA and CDR2 is YNFKEQ. V lost 3 bases and J lost 3; bases outside the gene matches: 7. The CDR3 DNA reads TGTGCCAGCAGCCAGGAAACAGGGGAATACTATGGCTACACCTTC. This sequence encodes CASSQETGEYYGYTF.

This clone was counted between two and nine times. The chain combines TRBV28 with TRBJ2-2, with TRBD2 identical over 11 bases. The CDR3 spans 15 residues. The ends lost 1 base at V and 7 bases at J; junction bases unmatched: 2. Germline V gene data show CDR1 as MDHEN and CDR2 as SYDVKM. CDR3 DNA sequence: TGTGCCAGCAGTTTATCCGGGACTAGCGGCGGGGAGCTGTTTTTT. Its translation: CASSLSGTSGGELFF.

The V gene is TRBV19, the J gene TRBJ1-1, with a possible D match to TRBD1 (5 bases). This CDR3 region has 16 residues. Trimming left V 4 bases short and J 2 bases short, with 17 bases between. Looked up from germline, CDR1 is LNHDA and CDR2 is SQIVND (reference sequence). CDR3 loop: CASSTSRRGTNTEAFF. Written as DNA, the CDR3 is TGTGCCAGTAGTACCTCCAGGCGGGGCACCAACACTGAAGCTTTCTTT.